The 30 T cell receptor beta chains below were found in one sample sequenced in a study of blood T cell repertoires in COVID-19. Profiling relied on immunoSEQ multiplex PCR, and the TCRdb table lists in-frame clones only, not all of them. Among around 250,000 clones listed, roughly four fifths were seen once. Sequenced material: PBMCs or T cells enriched from blood (not recorded which). These TCRs come from a man over 45 who had recovered from COVID-19.

This rearrangement joins TRBV7-8 to TRBJ2-7; TRBD2 is a possible D gene (8 bases). Germline-derived CDR1 and CDR2 are SGHVS and FQNEAQ. V shed 8 bases and J shed 3 bases, with 20 bases lying between them. The CDR3 totals 15 residues. The CDR3 DNA reads as TGTGCCAGCCGACAGGGAGGCGGGGGGTACTACGAGCAGTACTTC. Residues: CASRQGGGGYYEQYF.

The J gene is TRBJ2-2, the V gene TRBV10-2, with 7 bases matching TRBD1. Losses at the gene ends were 7 bases for V and 6 bases for J; bases not matched to a gene: 11. The CDR3 extends over 15 amino acids. From germline, CDR1 is WSHSY and CDR2 SAAADI. In DNA form, the CDR3 reads TGCGCCAGCACCCATGGGCGTCAGGGGGCCGGGGAGCTGTTTTTT. This encodes CASTHGRQGAGELFF.

The chain recombines TRBV5-4 with TRBJ1-2; 8 bases match TRBD1. Trimming at V came to 0 bases and at J to 8 bases, leaving 6 bases not matched to a gene. Germline V gene lookup returns CDR1 SGHNT and CDR2 YYREEE (reference sequence). The CDR3 runs to 14 residues. In DNA form, the CDR3 reads TGTGCCAGCAGCTTGGGGGCAGGGGGCGACGGCTACACCTTC. This encodes CASSLGAGGDGYTF.

The chain couples TRBV3-1 (or the pseudogene TRBV3-2) to TRBJ1-1; D unresolved. The germline CDR1 and CDR2 sequences are LGHDT and YNNKEL (reference sequence). With 1 base removed from V and 4 bases from J, the gap between germline ends came to 10 bases. There are 14 residues in the CDR3. CDR3 nucleotide sequence: TGTGCCAGCAGCCAAGTGCCAGGCCGCACTGAAGCTTTCTTT. Encoded protein: CASSQVPGRTEAFF.

The V gene is TRBV29-1, the J gene TRBJ2-5; D is perhaps TRBD2 (6 bases). The CDR3 totals 11 residues. Trimming removed 5 bases at V and 7 bases at J, with 11 bases between. The germline gives CDR1 SQVTM, CDR2 ANQGSEA. The CDR3 DNA follows: TGCAGCGTTACCATCGGGGGGACCCAGTACTTC. It yields the protein CSVTIGGTQYF.

This clone was seen more than once but under ten times. The chain carries TRBV9 and TRBJ1-6; D remains ambiguous. This CDR3 comprises 14 residues. Per the germline V gene, CDR1 is SGDLS and CDR2 is YYNGEE. The germline V and J ends were trimmed by 6 bases and 5 bases, with 12 bases remaining between them. The DNA of the CDR3 is TGTGCCAGCACCCCCGGTATCAATAATTCACCCCTCCACTTT. This translates into CASTPGINNSPLHF.

This chain joins TRBV5-4 and TRBJ2-3; 8 positions agree with TRBD2. Trimming removed 3 bases from V and 1 base from J; junction bases left unmatched: 16. Germline-derived CDR1 and CDR2 are SGHNT and YYREEE (reference sequence). The CDR3 contains 19 residues. The DNA of the CDR3 is TGTGCCAGCAGCTACTACCTATTTGGACTAGCCGGTCGCACAGATACGCAGTATTTT. It yields the protein CASSYYLFGLAGRTDTQYF. Looking up the rest from reference TRBV5-4 and TRBJ2-3 gives the full variable domain: ETGVTQSPTHLIKTRGQQVTLRCSSQSGHNTVSWYQQALGQGPQFIFQYYREEENGRGNFPPRFSGLQFPNYSSELNVNALELDDSALYLCASSYYLFGLAGRTDTQYFGPGTRLTVL.

The chain joins TRBV19 to TRBJ2-2; 14 nucleotides align to TRBD2. Unmatched junction bases numbered 3, after V lost 2 bases and J lost 7 bases. The CDR3 consists of 16 residues. Germline CDR1 is LNHDA and CDR2 is SQIVND (reference sequence). The CDR3 loop is CASSIRTSGGIGELFF. The CDR3 DNA reads as TGTGCCAGTAGTATAAGGACTAGCGGGGGGATCGGGGAGCTGTTTTTT.

The chain couples TRBV27 to TRBJ1-3, with 9 bases identical to TRBD1. Germline V gives CDR1 MNHEY, CDR2 SMNVEV (reference sequence). The ends lost 7 bases at V and 4 bases at J; junction bases unmatched: 11. This CDR3 spans 16 amino acids. The CDR3 spells CASTATTGGTGNTIYF. The DNA for the CDR3 is TGTGCCAGCACCGCTACCACAGGGGGCACAGGAAACACCATATATTTT.

The chain couples TRBV7-9 to TRBJ1-5, with D tentatively TRBD1 (5 bases). Per germline, CDR1 SEHNR and CDR2 FQNEAQ (reference sequence). The V end lost 1 base, the J end lost 1 base, and 8 bases lay between the germline ends. The CDR3 covers 15 residues. The CDR3 here is CASSLGRGSNQPQHF. Here the CDR3 DNA reads TGTGCCAGCAGCTTAGGCCGGGGGAGCAATCAGCCCCAGCATTTT.

The table lists this clone with a few counts. V and J are TRBV30 and TRBJ2-7, with D tentatively TRBD2 (5 bases). Germline loops: CDR1 GTSNPN, CDR2 SVGIG (reference sequence). The CDR3 contains 13 residues. With 1 base removed from V and 3 bases from J, the gap between germline ends came to 10 bases. CDR3 protein: CAWSASRGYEQYF. CDR3 in DNA: TGTGCCTGGAGTGCGAGCCGGGGCTACGAGCAGTACTTC.

The chain joins TRBV12-3 or TRBV12-4 to TRBJ2-2; D remains ambiguous. The V and J ends lost 5 bases and 7 bases respectively, with 5 bases between them. The CDR3 is made up of 11 amino acids. The CDR3 spells CASSRGGELFF. The CDR3 DNA sequence: TGTGCCAGCAGTCGAGGCGGGGAGCTGTTTTTT.

The chain links TRBV11-2 to TRBJ1-5, with D hard to call. Germline V gene data show CDR1 as SGHAT and CDR2 as FQNNGV. Deletions cut 5 bases from V and 7 bases from J, with 21 bases between. The CDR3 is made up of 16 amino acids. The CDR3 DNA follows: TGTGCCAGCAGCCTATATGGGAGGGTAGGAAAACAGCCCCAGCATTTT. Encoded protein: CASSLYGRVGKQPQHF. Based on the CDR3 plus reference TRBV11-2 and TRBJ1-5, the full variable domain is EAGVAQSPRYKIIEKRQSVAFWCNPISGHATLYWYQQILGQGPKLLIQFQNNGVVDDSQLPKDRFSAERLKGVDSTLKIQPAKLEDSAVYLCASSLYGRVGKQPQHFGDGTRLSIL.

The rearrangement uses TRBV27 and TRBJ2-7; 11 bases line up with TRBD1. The V gene end was trimmed by 4 bases and the J gene end by 2 bases; junction bases not matched to a gene: 10. CDR3 length equals 17 residues. CDR1 is MNHEY and CDR2 is SMNVEV in the germline V gene (reference sequence). CDR3 in amino acids: CASSSRTGGGFTYEQYF. CDR3 nucleotide sequence: TGTGCCAGCAGTTCCCGGACAGGGGGCGGTTTCACCTACGAGCAGTACTTC.

The V call is TRBV4-1, the J call TRBJ2-7, with a weak D call TRBD1 (6 bases). Germline assignment: CDR1 MGHRA and CDR2 YSYEKL. This CDR3 contains 15 residues. V dropped 4 bases and J dropped 4 bases, with 17 bases sitting between them. The CDR3 region has the DNA TGCGCCAGCAGCCCGCTGACAGGTTCGAGGTACGAGCAGTACTTC. It yields the protein CASSPLTGSRYEQYF.

This chain uses TRBV5-1 with TRBJ2-1; 9 bases line up with TRBD1. This CDR3 is 14 amino acids long. With 6 bases clipped from V and 9 bases from J, the junction kept 10 bases outside the gene matches. Germline-derived CDR1 and CDR2 are SGHRS and YFSETQ. CDR3 sequence: CASTSGQGRVEQFF. CDR3 DNA: TGCGCCAGCACCTCGGGACAGGGTCGGGTTGAGCAGTTCTTC.

The chain has TRBV5-1 and TRBJ2-5, with 10 bases that match TRBD2. J gave up 5 bases and V 0 bases, and 7 bases lay outside the gene matches. The V gene's germline CDR1 is SGHRS and CDR2 YFSETQ. The CDR3 loop spans 16 amino acids. The DNA for the CDR3 is TGCGCCAGCAGCTTGGTTGCTAGCGGGGGTGGGGAGACCCAGTACTTC. It codes for CASSLVASGGGETQYF.

This chain links TRBV2 with TRBJ1-1; TRBD1 is a possible D gene (5 bases). The ends were cut back, 1 base at V and 6 bases at J, with 15 bases in the middle. Germline CDR1 reads SNHLY; CDR2 reads FYNNEI. The CDR3 extends over 15 amino acids. The CDR3 protein is CASSEDNARQPEAFF. DNA of the CDR3: TGTGCCAGCAGTGAAGACAACGCCCGACAGCCTGAAGCTTTCTTT.

The genes are TRBV6-4 and TRBJ2-1, with 9 bases aligning to TRBD2. With V trimmed by 3 bases and J by 7 bases, 10 bases remained unmatched. The CDR3 runs to 16 residues. CDR1 and CDR2 from the germline V gene are MRHNA and SNTAGT. In DNA, the CDR3 is TGTGCCAGCAGTGAATCGTGGGGCGGGAGGGTGAATGAGCAGTTCTTC. It encodes CASSESWGGRVNEQFF.

The chain carries TRBV2 and TRBJ2-7; D unresolved. Germline values: CDR1 SNHLY, CDR2 FYNNEI. This CDR3 has 14 amino acids. Trimming shortened V by 4 bases and J by 2 bases, and 12 bases separated the two germline ends. CDR3 bases: TGTGCCAGCAGTGGTGGGCTGTATACCTACGAGCAGTACTTC. This sequence encodes CASSGGLYTYEQYF. The whole variable domain, remainder taken from reference TRBV2 and TRBJ2-7, is EPEVTQTPSHQVTQMGQEVILRCVPISNHLYFYWYRQILGQKVEFLVSFYNNEISEKSEIFDDQFSVERPDGSNFTLKIRSTKLEDSAMYFCASSGGLYTYEQYFGPGTRLTVT.

V and J are TRBV6-5 and TRBJ1-3, with D unresolved. From germline, CDR1 is MNHEY and CDR2 SVGAGI. This CDR3 is built from 15 residues. V lost 6 bases, J lost 0 bases, and 12 bases lay in between. The chain's CDR3 is CASSAPGSSGNTIYF. The CDR3 DNA follows: TGTGCCAGCAGCGCCCCCGGGAGCTCTGGAAACACCATATATTTT.

The genes are TRBV5-8 and TRBJ2-5, with TRBD2 matching over 8 bases. This CDR3 is 16 amino acids long. CDR1 is SGHTS, CDR2 YDEGEE, per germline. V lost 0 bases, J lost 5 bases, and 9 bases stayed unmatched. This CDR3 is CASSLGGLALFETQYF. The CDR3, as DNA: TGTGCCAGCAGCTTGGGTGGACTAGCATTATTCGAGACCCAGTACTTC.

The rearrangement uses TRBV7-8 and TRBJ1-1; 8 bases match TRBD1. CDR3 length: 15 residues. J gave up 0 bases and V 3 bases, and 3 bases lay outside the gene matches. Germline values: CDR1 SGHVS, CDR2 FQNEAQ. CDR3: CASSFGQGLNTEAFF. CDR3 nucleotide sequence: TGTGCCAGCAGCTTTGGACAGGGACTGAACACTGAAGCTTTCTTT.

There are a few counts of this clone. The rearrangement links TRBV9 to TRBJ2-1; D is perhaps TRBD2 (6 bases). The length of the CDR3 is 12 residues. In germline, CDR1 is SGDLS, CDR2 YYNGEE. Trimming stripped 4 bases from V and 10 bases from J, with 12 bases between. The chain's CDR3 is CASSLTGREQFF. The CDR3 DNA is TGTGCCAGCAGCCTAACGGGGAGGGAGCAGTTCTTC.

The chain combines TRBV6-5 with TRBJ1-2; TRBD1 agrees at 7 bases. V lost 0 bases to trimming and J lost 4 bases; unmatched junction nucleotides: 2. The CDR3 sequence is 14 residues long. CDR1 and CDR2 from the germline V gene are MNHEY and SVGAGI. The CDR3 loop is CASSYSGQTYGYTF. CDR3 in DNA: TGTGCCAGCAGTTACTCGGGACAGACCTATGGCTACACCTTC.

The rearrangement links TRBV12-3 or TRBV12-4 to TRBJ1-1, with D unclear. This CDR3 is 13 amino acids long. Between the trimmed V and J ends, which lost 1 base and 3 bases, there was a span of 6 bases. The DNA for the CDR3 is TGTGCCAGCAGTTTAGACCGGTACACTGAAGCTTTCTTT. It is translated as CASSLDRYTEAFF.

The V and J genes are TRBV14 and TRBJ1-6, with D unclear. The V end lost 4 bases, the J end lost 0 bases, and 13 bases lay between the germline ends. The CDR3 consists of 17 residues. Germline lookup yields CDR1 SGHDN and CDR2 FVKESK. CDR3 amino acids: CASSLLVASSYNSPLHF. As DNA, the CDR3 is TGTGCCAGCAGCCTCCTGGTAGCGAGCTCCTATAATTCACCCCTCCACTTT.

As to this clone: A read error may account for a junction end that differs from germline. The rearrangement joins TRBV29-1 to TRBJ1-5; TRBD1 matches 7 bases. The CDR3 sequence is 11 residues long. Germline assignment: CDR1 SQVTM and CDR2 ANQGSEA. The CDR3 protein is CSVQSGGTERF. CDR3 in DNA: TGCAGCGTTCAATCAGGCGGGACAGAAAGATTT.

The J gene is TRBJ2-3, the V gene TRBV28; TRBD2 matches 11 bases. With V trimmed by 5 bases and J by 2 bases, 3 bases remained unmatched. CDR1 is MDHEN, CDR2 SYDVKM, per germline. The CDR3 contains 15 residues. The DNA of the CDR3 is TGTGCCAGCAGTGAGGGACTAGCGGACACAGATACGCAGTATTTT. Its translation is CASSEGLADTDTQYF.

V and J are TRBV18 and TRBJ1-2, with a tentative D call TRBD1 (6 bases). CDR3 length equals 14 residues. Germline V gene lookup returns CDR1 KGHSH and CDR2 LQKENI. The V and J ends lost 2 bases and 8 bases respectively, with 15 bases between them. The CDR3 sequence is CASSPSTGSDGYTF. CDR3 in DNA: TGTGCCAGCTCACCAAGTACAGGGTCGGACGGCTACACCTTC.